This T cell receptor (beta chain) originates from a study of cytomegalovirus exposure and HLA in healthy donors. Study-wide context: Approximately 200 million T cells yielded fewer than 120 million unique TCR beta sequences in earlier analysis. Study-level points and caveats: TCR beta sequences numbering about 17,000 were associated with HLA alleles at 0.05 false discovery rate in a later analysis.

All the people who gave samples were healthy bone marrow donors. Despite likely unrecorded immune exposures, the donors were nominally healthy at the time of sampling. The primer mix had 60 Vbeta and 13 Jbeta primers. Data came from immunoSEQ multiplex PCR; TCRdb stores just in-frame clones and leaves some out. This sample's table reports roughly 100,000 clones. The CDR3 runs to 15 residues. Germline values: CDR1 ENHRY, CDR2 SYGVKD. The V gene end was trimmed by 0 bases and the J gene end by 7 bases; junction bases not matched to a gene: 4. A note on this clone: The antigen remains unidentified.

The chain is built from TRBV10-3 and TRBJ2-1; 9 bases agree with TRBD2. Sequencing was carried out using PBMCs. This TCR was recovered from a middle-aged man in good health and CMV-seronegative. CDR3 bases: TGTGCCATCAGTGAGTCGCGACTAGCGGAAAATGAGCAGTTCTTC. This sequence encodes CAISESRLAENEQFF.